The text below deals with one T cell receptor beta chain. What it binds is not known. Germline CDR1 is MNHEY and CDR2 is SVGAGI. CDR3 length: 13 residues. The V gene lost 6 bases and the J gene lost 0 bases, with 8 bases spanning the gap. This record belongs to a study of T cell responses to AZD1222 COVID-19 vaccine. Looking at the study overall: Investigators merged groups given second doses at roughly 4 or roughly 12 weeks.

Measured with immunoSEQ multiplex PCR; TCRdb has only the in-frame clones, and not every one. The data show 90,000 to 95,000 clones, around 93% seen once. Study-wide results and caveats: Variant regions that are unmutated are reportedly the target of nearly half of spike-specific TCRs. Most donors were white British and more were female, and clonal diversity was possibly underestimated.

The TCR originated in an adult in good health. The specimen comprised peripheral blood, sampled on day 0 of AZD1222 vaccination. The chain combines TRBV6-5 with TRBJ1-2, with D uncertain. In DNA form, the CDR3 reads TGTGCCAGCAGCTCGAGAGCTAACTATGGCTACACCTTC. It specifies CASSSRANYGYTF.